Presented here are 29 T cell receptor beta chains from one specimen sequenced in a study of identical twins. Using its own MiXCR run on the 5' RACE reads, TCRdb lists one record per CDR3 protein. The repertoire holds 420,000 or so distinct CDR3 sequences, with around a sixth as singletons. The sequencing sample was made of naive T cells sorted from blood. The source is a man in his fifties in good health.

This clonotype was detected many times. The J gene is TRBJ2-3, the V gene TRBV18; D unclear. V was trimmed by 6 bases and J by 2 bases, leaving 15 bases between them. Germline V gene sequence: CDR1 KGHSH, CDR2 LQKENI. CDR3 length: 15 residues. The CDR3 region has the DNA TGTGCCAGCTCTGCTACAGAAATTTCCACAGATACGCAGTATTTT. The encoded protein is CASSATEISTDTQYF.

This clonotype was detected many times. The CDR3 loop reads CASSSYDSLRPKYEQYF. CDR3 DNA sequence: TGTGCCAGCAGCTCTTACGACAGCCTGAGACCCAAGTACGAGCAGTACTTC. The chain joins TRBV5-4 to TRBJ2-7; TRBD1 might be the D (5 bases). There are 17 residues in the CDR3. CDR1 is SGHNT and CDR2 is YYREEE in the germline V gene (reference sequence). V was clipped by 3 bases and J by 4 bases, with 23 bases between them.

This rearrangement joins TRBV7-6 to TRBJ2-7; D gene uncertain. Trimming took 5 bases from V and 0 from J, leaving 11 bases between them. The CDR3 is 14 amino acids. Germline values: CDR1 SGHVS, CDR2 FNYEAQ. DNA for the CDR3: TGTGCCAGCAGCGCCTGGGCAGCCTCCTACGAGCAGTACTTC. Translating it yields CASSAWAASYEQYF.

The rearrangement uses TRBV5-1 and TRBJ2-5; D ambiguous. Germline V gives CDR1 SGHRS, CDR2 YFSETQ. The V end lost 0 bases, the J end lost 5 bases, and 14 bases lay between the germline ends. The CDR3 length is 15 residues. The CDR3 nucleotides read TGCGCCAGCAGCTTGGCCCACAAGTTTTCTGAGACCCAGTACTTC. Encoded protein: CASSLAHKFSETQYF. Variable domain in full (rest from reference TRBV5-1 and TRBJ2-5): KAGVTQTPRYLIKTRGQQVTLSCSPISGHRSVSWYQQTPGQGLQFLFEYFSETQRNKGNFPGRFSGRQFSNSRSEMNVSTLELGDSALYLCASSLAHKFSETQYFGPGTRLLVL.

This clonotype was counted ten times or more. J is TRBJ1-1 and V is TRBV28; tentatively, D is TRBD1 (6 bases). This CDR3 region has 14 residues. From germline, CDR1 is MDHEN and CDR2 SYDVKM. The V and J ends lost 5 bases and 1 base respectively, with 11 bases between them. The DNA for the CDR3 is TGTGCCAGCAGTCACAGGGTCGGGAACACTGAAGCTTTCTTT. Translating it yields CASSHRVGNTEAFF.

The gene calls are TRBV12-3 or TRBV12-4 and TRBJ1-1; D is unclear. The V end was cut by 6 bases, the J end by 3 bases, with 17 bases between. This CDR3 contains 15 residues. The CDR3 DNA is TGTGCCAGCAGCGGAGAGAGAAGCTATGACACTGAAGCTTTCTTT. Translated, it gives CASSGERSYDTEAFF.

A few counts support this clonotype. The chain employs TRBV10-3 and TRBJ2-5; 9 positions agree with TRBD2. This CDR3 region has 16 residues. Per the germline V gene, CDR1 is ENHRY and CDR2 is SYGVKD. The junction had 6 bases not matched to a gene; V was cut back by 0 bases and J by 4 bases. CDR3 bases: TGTGCCATCAGTGAGTCGGGGACTAGCAGGTTAGAGACCCAGTACTTC. This sequence encodes CAISESGTSRLETQYF.

The V call is TRBV6-1, the J call TRBJ1-2; 9 nucleotides match TRBD1. With 6 bases clipped from V and 0 bases from J, the junction kept 5 bases outside the gene matches. The CDR3 runs 15 residues. Germline lookup yields CDR1 MNHNS and CDR2 SASEGT. The CDR3 DNA reads as TGTGCCAGCAGGAAGACAGGGGGATCTAACTATGGCTACACCTTC. Encoded protein: CASRKTGGSNYGYTF.

This chain uses TRBV10-3 with TRBJ1-1; 10 positions agree with TRBD1. This CDR3 contains 18 residues. CDR1 and CDR2 (germline): ENHRY, SYGVKD. Trimming removed 4 bases from V and 4 bases from J; junction bases left unmatched: 15. As DNA, the CDR3 is TGTGCCATCAGTGGGTTGGGGACAGGGGTCGCCGGGGGCACTGAAGCTTTCTTT. Residues: CAISGLGTGVAGGTEAFF.

V is TRBV29-1 and J is TRBJ2-7; 7 nucleotides align to TRBD1. Looked up from germline, CDR1 is SQVTM and CDR2 is ANQGSEA. The CDR3 has 13 residues. V dropped 6 bases and J dropped 1; count of bases not matched to a gene: 6. This CDR3 reads CSVGTGQSYEQYF. CDR3 in DNA: TGCAGCGTCGGAACGGGACAGTCCTACGAGCAGTACTTC.

Many counts were recorded for this clonotype. This chain uses TRBV5-1 with TRBJ1-4, with TRBD1 matching over 8 bases. Per the germline V gene, CDR1 is SGHRS and CDR2 is YFSETQ. The CDR3 is 17 residues long. V gave up 0 bases and J gave up 7 bases; unmatched junction bases: 11. The CDR3 reads CASSLARGLGGAEKLFF. CDR3 in DNA: TGCGCCAGCAGCTTGGCCAGGGGGCTAGGGGGAGCTGAAAAACTGTTTTTT.

This clonotype was seen many times. The chain joins TRBV20-1 to TRBJ2-7; 7 nucleotides align to TRBD2. Germline V gene data show CDR1 as DFQATT and CDR2 as SNEGSKA (reference sequence). V lost 7 bases, J lost 3 bases, and 9 bases stayed unmatched. This CDR3 contains 13 residues. CDR3 region: CSGGGSPFYEQYF. In nucleotides, the CDR3 is TGCAGTGGGGGCGGGAGCCCTTTCTACGAGCAGTACTTC.

This chain links TRBV10-3 with TRBJ1-1; 9 bases are shared with TRBD1. Trimming took 11 bases from V and 4 from J; bases not matched to a gene: 8. CDR3 length equals 13 residues. The germline V gene has CDR1 ENHRY and CDR2 SYGVKD. The CDR3 sequence: CASRDREPTEAFF. CDR3 nucleotide sequence: TGTGCCTCAAGGGACAGGGAACCCACTGAAGCTTTCTTT.

There are a few counts of this clonotype. The chain employs TRBV29-1 and TRBJ2-5, with 10 bases identical to TRBD1. V trimming: 6 bases; J trimming: 5 bases; junction bases outside the gene matches: 6. Per the germline V gene, CDR1 is SQVTM and CDR2 is ANQGSEA. The CDR3 runs 13 residues. The CDR3 sequence: CSVLTGGPETQYF. The CDR3 bases are TGCAGCGTATTGACAGGGGGCCCGGAGACCCAGTACTTC.

Ten or more counts support this clonotype. V usage is TRBV6-1 and J usage is TRBJ1-3; 7 nucleotides match TRBD1. The CDR3 is made up of 16 amino acids. The trim removed 4 bases at V and 2 bases at J, leaving 8 bases unmatched. The germline gives CDR1 MNHNS, CDR2 SASEGT. CDR3 DNA sequence: TGTGCCAGCAGTGCGAACAGGGGTAAAACTGGAAACACCATATATTTT. Encoded protein: CASSANRGKTGNTIYF.

Only a few counts were recorded for this clonotype. The chain combines TRBV7-9 with TRBJ2-1; 8 bases are shared with TRBD1. The CDR3 has 16 amino acids. Germline CDR1 is SEHNR and CDR2 is FQNEAQ (reference sequence). Trimming cost V 7 bases and J 7 bases; bases outside gene matches: 15. The CDR3 sequence is CASTSLAGTGHNEQFF. CDR3 coding DNA: TGTGCCAGCACCAGTTTGGCCGGGACAGGCCATAATGAGCAGTTCTTC. The full variable domain, its missing parts supplied by reference TRBV7-9 and TRBJ2-1, is DTGVSQNPRHKITKRGQNVTFRCDPISEHNRLYWYRQTLGQGPEFLTYFQNEAQLEKSRLLSDRFSAERPKGSFSTLEIQRTEQGDSAMYLCASTSLAGTGHNEQFFGPGTRLTVL.

This clonotype has a handful of counts. This chain links TRBV5-1 with TRBJ2-5, with D perhaps matching TRBD2 (5 bases). Trimming took 7 bases from V and 2 from J, leaving 15 bases between them. CDR3 length: 14 residues. Germline V gene data show CDR1 as SGHRS and CDR2 as YFSETQ. The CDR3 spells CASRPRADQETQYF. CDR3 sequence (DNA): TGCGCCAGCCGTCCGAGGGCAGATCAAGAGACCCAGTACTTC.

This rearrangement joins TRBV11-2 to TRBJ2-2, with D possibly being TRBD2 (5 bases). Germline CDR1 is SGHAT and CDR2 is FQNNGV. The CDR3 has 17 amino acids. With 1 base removed from V and 6 bases from J, the gap between germline ends came to 18 bases. The CDR3 DNA sequence: TGTGCCAGCAGCTTAGGGGCAGGCACCGCGGGTCCCGGGGAGCTGTTTTTT. Its translation: CASSLGAGTAGPGELFF.

In this sample, this clonotype turned up a few times. V is TRBV7-9 and J is TRBJ2-1; 9 positions match TRBD2. Trimming cost V 5 bases and J 16 bases; bases outside gene matches: 9. Per germline, CDR1 SEHNR and CDR2 FQNEAQ (reference sequence). The CDR3 has 12 amino acids. The CDR3: CASSPTGTSSFF. The CDR3 coding sequence is TGTGCCAGCAGCCCGACCGGGACTAGCTCATTCTTC.

This clonotype was seen repeatedly, ten times or more. The chain joins TRBV12-3 or TRBV12-4 to TRBJ2-3; maybe TRBD1 (5 bases). The CDR3 extends over 14 amino acids. Between the trimmed V and J ends, which lost 2 bases and 1 base, there was a span of 7 bases. CDR3 bases: TGTGCCAGCAGTTTAACCAGGGGCACAGATACGCAGTATTTT. Protein sequence: CASSLTRGTDTQYF.

This clonotype was detected a few times. The chain recombines TRBV20-1 with TRBJ2-1; a possible D gene is TRBD1 (5 bases). There are 15 residues in the CDR3. Germline V gene lookup returns CDR1 DFQATT and CDR2 SNEGSKA (reference sequence). The V gene lost 0 bases and the J gene lost 0 bases, with 9 bases spanning the gap. As DNA, the CDR3 is TGCAGTGCTAGAGATAGGGGCAGCTCCTACAATGAGCAGTTCTTC. Translation gives CSARDRGSSYNEQFF.

This clonotype has at least ten counts. The rearrangement links TRBV5-1 to TRBJ2-5, with D perhaps matching TRBD2 (5 bases). With 0 bases removed from V and 2 bases from J, the gap between germline ends came to 8 bases. CDR1 SGHRS and CDR2 YFSETQ come from the germline V gene. CDR3 length equals 14 residues. CDR3 protein: CASSLGRDQETQYF. CDR3 bases: TGCGCCAGCAGCTTGGGTCGGGATCAAGAGACCCAGTACTTC.

This clonotype showed up many times. The gene calls are TRBV6-1 and TRBJ1-1, with TRBD1 matching 7 bases. Germline V gene data show CDR1 as MNHNS and CDR2 as SASEGT. V gave up 6 bases and J gave up 5 bases; unmatched junction bases: 6. This CDR3 is built from 13 residues. As DNA, the CDR3 is TGTGCCAGCAGGGCCAGGGGGACTACTGAAGCTTTCTTT. It encodes CASRARGTTEAFF.

This clonotype was observed a handful of times. The V gene is TRBV14, the J gene TRBJ2-6; D uncertain. The CDR3 is made up of 17 amino acids. Germline V gene lookup returns CDR1 SGHDN and CDR2 FVKESK. The V end was cut by 0 bases, the J end by 1 base, with 10 bases between. In DNA form, the CDR3 reads TGTGCCAGCAGCCAAGATACAGTGGCTTCTGGGGCCAACGTCCTGACTTTC. Encoded protein: CASSQDTVASGANVLTF.

The chain links TRBV10-3 to TRBJ2-1, with TRBD2 matching 7 bases. Germline CDR1 and CDR2: ENHRY and SYGVKD. V was pared by 6 bases and J by 0 bases, with 5 bases of the junction left unmatched. The CDR3 consists of 15 residues. The CDR3 reads CAISQAGTSYNEQFF. CDR3 in DNA: TGTGCCATCAGCCAAGCGGGGACCTCCTACAATGAGCAGTTCTTC.

This clonotype has more than one count but fewer than ten. The CDR3 nucleotides read TGTGCCAGCAGCGTAGCCGGCGGGAGAACGGAGACCCAGTACTTC. It yields the protein CASSVAGGRTETQYF. V is TRBV9 and J is TRBJ2-5; 7 positions agree with TRBD2. Looked up from germline, CDR1 is SGDLS and CDR2 is YYNGEE. The CDR3 has 15 residues. The ends lost 0 bases at V and 5 bases at J; junction bases unmatched: 7.

The table lists this clonotype with a few counts. V usage is TRBV5-1 and J usage is TRBJ2-1; D possibly uses TRBD1 or TRBD2 (5 bases each). The germline V gene encodes CDR1 SGHRS and CDR2 YFSETQ. The V end was cut by 0 bases, the J end by 5 bases, with 15 bases between. The CDR3 consists of 16 residues. CDR3 loop: CASSLGGRRTNNEQFF. The CDR3, as DNA: TGCGCCAGCAGCTTGGGGGGGAGACGGACAAACAATGAGCAGTTCTTC.

This clonotype has at least ten counts. The chain has TRBV29-1 and TRBJ2-5, with 8 bases identical to TRBD2. With V trimmed by 3 bases and J by 9 bases, 21 bases remained unmatched. The CDR3 contains 17 residues. CDR1 and CDR2 from the germline V gene are SQVTM and ANQGSEA. The CDR3 DNA sequence: TGCAGCGTTGAGGGGTGGGCGGGAGGCCAACCTCCCCCCTCCCAGTACTTC. It encodes CSVEGWAGGQPPPSQYF.

The chain couples TRBV25-1 to TRBJ1-2; D is uncertain. With 1 base removed from V and 3 bases from J, the gap between germline ends came to 9 bases. The V gene's germline CDR1 is MGHDK and CDR2 SYGVNS. The CDR3 is 14 residues long. The CDR3 here is CASSEFGQHYGYTF. Written as DNA, the CDR3 is TGTGCCAGCAGTGAATTTGGGCAGCACTATGGCTACACCTTC.